These T cell receptor beta chains were read from a single sample in a study of T cells in Graves' hyperthyroidism and ophthalmopathy. TCRdb re-derived calls from the multiplex PCR reads in MiXCR, one entry per CDR3 protein. This sample has about 640,000 distinct CDR3 sequences, with less than 25% found just once. The sample comprised blood. The source is a young man with Graves' ophthalmopathy. CDR3s include the opening cysteine and the closing phenylalanine or tryptophan. D genes are given only for firm matches. Expanded clones are given a class, and other clones once, few, many or no size at all.

D,J,size,V,CDR3,DNA
-,TRBJ2-7,few,TRBV2,CASSEKSSFSSYEQYF,TGTGCCAGCAGTGAAAAGTCGTCATTTAGCTCCTACGAGCAGTACTTC
-,TRBJ2-1,few,TRBV5-6,CASSLEEGYSYNEQFF,TGTGCCAGCAGCTTGGAGGAGGGGTACTCCTACAATGAGCAGTTCTTC
-,TRBJ2-7,few,TRBV5-5,CASSLEAHSYEQYF,TGTGCCAGCAGCTTGGAGGCTCACTCCTACGAGCAGTACTTC
TRBD2,TRBJ2-3,-,TRBV15,CATSRLPTSGTDTQYF,TGTGCCACCAGCAGATTACCAACTAGCGGTACAGATACGCAGTATTTT
-,TRBJ1-6,few,TRBV9,CASSSQTGAIEPLHF,TGTGCCAGCAGCTCACAGACAGGCGCCATTGAACCCCTCCACTTT
-,TRBJ2-3,-,TRBV14,CASSPRQVTDTQYF,TGTGCCAGCAGCCCCCGTCAGGTGACAGATACGCAGTATTTT
TRBD2,TRBJ2-1,-,TRBV5-1,CASSRFIAGVSNEQFF,TGCGCCAGCAGTCGTTTCATAGCGGGAGTAAGCAATGAGCAGTTCTTC
TRBD2,TRBJ2-7,many,TRBV28,CASSLVSGRVHEQYF,TGTGCCAGCAGTTTAGTTAGCGGGAGGGTTCACGAGCAGTACTTC
-,TRBJ2-3,-,TRBV6-5,CASSYGGFTDTQYF,TGTGCCAGCAGTTACGGCGGATTCACAGATACGCAGTATTTT
TRBD2,TRBJ2-1,few,TRBV20-1,CSAPATRLAYEQFF,TGCAGTGCTCCGGCAACGCGACTAGCGTACGAGCAGTTCTTC
TRBD1,TRBJ1-5,few,TRBV6-1,CASTGQGMNQPQHF,TGTGCCAGCACTGGACAGGGGATGAATCAGCCCCAGCATTTT
-,TRBJ1-1,-,TRBV19,CASNPGQRAITEAFF,TGTGCCAGTAATCCTGGACAGAGGGCAATAACTGAAGCTTTCTTT
-,TRBJ2-7,-,TRBV7-2,CASSLAGGSSYNEQYF,TGTGCCAGCAGCTTAGCGGGCGGAAGCTCCTACAATGAGCAGTACTTC
TRBD2,TRBJ2-5,-,TRBV20-1,CSAREWTSGPETQYF,TGCAGTGCTAGAGAATGGACTAGCGGGCCGGAGACCCAGTACTTC
TRBD2,TRBJ2-7,-,TRBV7-9,CASSLTSGMTYEQYF,TGTGCCAGCAGCTTGACTAGCGGAATGACCTACGAGCAGTACTTC
-,TRBJ1-5,few,TRBV15,CATSRARSFQPQHF,TGTGCCACCAGCAGAGCTCGGAGTTTTCAGCCCCAGCATTTT
TRBD1,TRBJ1-6,many,TRBV28,CASRYLDRAASPLHF,TGTGCCAGCAGATACCTCGACAGGGCGGCATCACCCCTCCACTTT
-,TRBJ1-1,few,TRBV20-1,CSASPAGRNTEAFF,TGCAGTGCTAGTCCCGCAGGAAGAAACACTGAAGCTTTCTTT
TRBD2,TRBJ2-1,few,TRBV12-3/TRBV12-4,CASSFPAGGPNEQFF,TGTGCCAGCAGTTTTCCAGCGGGAGGACCTAATGAGCAGTTCTTC
-,TRBJ1-1,many,TRBV12-3/TRBV12-4,CASSTRLGWNTEAFF,TGTGCCAGCAGTACCCGACTGGGATGGAACACTGAAGCTTTCTTT
TRBD2,TRBJ2-1,-,TRBV11-2,CASSFARPTSGNEQFF,TGTGCCAGCAGCTTCGCCCGACCTACTAGCGGCAATGAGCAGTTCTTC
-,TRBJ2-3,-,TRBV27,CASQKGGTDTQYF,TGTGCCAGCCAAAAGGGGGGCACAGATACGCAGTATTTT
TRBD1,TRBJ1-5,many,TRBV28,CASSLSGQFGNQPQHF,TGTGCCAGCAGTTTGTCGGGACAGTTTGGCAATCAGCCCCAGCATTTT
-,TRBJ2-2,-,TRBV6-1,CASSDPQAANTGELFF,TGTGCCAGCAGTGATCCCCAGGCAGCGAACACCGGGGAGCTGTTTTTT
TRBD2,TRBJ2-5,few,TRBV20-1,CSARDRLAGSGAHQYF,TGCAGTGCTAGAGATAGGCTAGCGGGATCCGGGGCGCATCAGTACTTC
-,TRBJ2-7,few,TRBV28,CASRLQGSSYEQYF,TGTGCCAGCAGGTTACAGGGAAGCTCCTACGAGCAGTACTTC
TRBD1,TRBJ2-3,-,TRBV19,CASSIDLNRGSTDTQYF,TGTGCCAGTAGTATAGATCTAAACAGGGGAAGCACAGATACGCAGTATTTT
-,TRBJ2-5,-,TRBV7-9,CASSLLSALQETQYF,TGTGCCAGCAGCTTGCTTAGCGCCCTCCAAGAGACCCAGTACTTC
-,TRBJ2-7,many,TRBV5-1,CASSLDQGNEQYF,TGCGCCAGCAGCTTGGACCAGGGGAACGAGCAGTACTTC
-,TRBJ1-4,-,TRBV6-1,CASGRETSTGEKLFF,TGTGCCAGCGGTAGGGAAACCTCAACCGGTGAAAAACTGTTTTTT
-,TRBJ2-7,many,TRBV20-1,CSAGSPAYYEQYF,TGCAGTGCTGGTTCTCCAGCCTATTACGAGCAGTACTTC
TRBD1,TRBJ1-6,-,TRBV12-5,CASGLRTGGEGFNSPLHF,TGTGCTAGTGGCTTGCGGACAGGGGGCGAAGGTTTTAATTCACCCCTCCACTTT
-,TRBJ2-1,-,TRBV6-1,CASGTGYEQFF,TGTGCCAGCGGGACCGGCTATGAGCAGTTCTTC
-,TRBJ2-3,-,TRBV13,CASSPQGSGTDTQYF,TGTGCCAGCAGCCCCCAGGGATCGGGCACAGATACGCAGTATTTT
-,TRBJ1-2,few,TRBV28,CASSFNYGYTF,TGTGCCAGCAGTTTCAACTATGGCTACACCTTC
TRBD2,TRBJ2-3,once,TRBV19,CASSLGLTSVADTQYF,TGTGCCAGTAGTCTTGGCCTGACTAGCGTGGCAGATACGCAGTATTTT
TRBD2,TRBJ2-1,few,TRBV5-4,CASSTTAGRAHEQFF,TGTGCCAGCAGCACCACAGCCGGGAGGGCCCATGAGCAGTTCTTC
TRBD1,TRBJ1-1,many,TRBV5-4,CASSSTGAGNTEAFF,TGTGCCAGCAGCTCGACAGGGGCGGGGAACACTGAAGCTTTCTTT
TRBD1,TRBJ2-1,-,TRBV4-1,CASSQGDRYNEQFF,TGCGCCAGCAGCCAAGGGGACAGATACAATGAGCAGTTCTTC
-,TRBJ1-2,many,TRBV11-2,CASSLEAGGYGYTF,TGTGCCAGCAGCTTAGAGGCCGGGGGTTATGGCTACACCTTC
-,TRBJ2-2,-,TRBV30,CAWTPGGELFF,TGTGCCTGGACTCCCGGCGGGGAGCTGTTTTTT
TRBD2,TRBJ2-3,many,TRBV7-9,CASRASGRRTDTQYF,TGTGCCAGCAGAGCTAGCGGGAGGAGGACAGATACGCAGTATTTT
-,TRBJ1-1,-,TRBV19,CASSIIGAGRTEAFF,TGTGCCAGTAGTATAATTGGGGCCGGACGGACTGAAGCTTTCTTT
-,TRBJ1-1,many,TRBV2,CASSDRRMNTEAFF,TGTGCCAGCAGTGACCGCAGGATGAACACTGAAGCTTTCTTT
TRBD1,TRBJ2-5,-,TRBV5-1,CASSPDSRQGKTQYF,TGCGCCAGCAGCCCGGACAGTCGACAGGGAAAGACCCAGTACTTC
TRBD2,TRBJ2-7,many,TRBV11-2,CASVRTSGYEQYF,TGTGCCTCCGTTCGGACTAGCGGCTACGAGCAGTACTTC
-,TRBJ2-7,-,TRBV20-1,CSARHGWTYEQYF,TGCAGTGCTAGACACGGGTGGACCTACGAGCAGTACTTC
TRBD2,TRBJ2-3,few,TRBV6-2/TRBV6-3,CAIAAGVKTTDTQYF,TGTGCCATCGCCGCGGGGGTCAAAACCACAGATACGCAGTATTTT
TRBD2,TRBJ2-1,many,TRBV27,CASSLTGTSGGGSYNEQFF,TGTGCCAGCAGTTTAACCGGGACTAGCGGGGGAGGCTCCTACAATGAGCAGTTCTTC
-,TRBJ2-4,few,TRBV30,CAWSVPLAKNIQYF,TGTGCCTGGAGTGTCCCCCTAGCCAAAAACATTCAGTACTTC
-,TRBJ2-1,once,TRBV7-9,CASSLADELNEQFF,TGTGCCAGCAGCTTAGCGGACGAGTTGAATGAGCAGTTCTTC
TRBD1,TRBJ1-2,once,TRBV6-1,CASRHPYDREGGYTF,TGTGCCAGCAGACATCCTTATGACAGGGAGGGTGGCTACACCTTC
-,TRBJ1-1,few,TRBV15,CATGEGFGTEAFF,TGTGCCACGGGGGAGGGGTTCGGCACTGAAGCTTTCTTT
-,TRBJ1-1,-,TRBV19,CASSKLRAVAEAFF,TGTGCCAGTAGTAAGCTCAGGGCAGTCGCTGAAGCTTTCTTT